The TCR beta chain under discussion was sequenced for a study of cytomegalovirus exposure and HLA in healthy donors. Regarding this clone: Its target is unknown.

Study-level findings and limits: There were a few CMV-associated chains whose specificity for CMV antigens was confirmed in vitro. Common viral pathogens (according to a later analysis) appeared linked to several of the most significant clusters.

Researchers ran the PCR with 60 Vbeta and 13 Jbeta primers. In the original analysis: In a later analysis, the count reached some 73 million unique TCR beta chains, with about 11 million shared. Only in-frame clones appear in the TCRdb table, and some are missing; sequencing was by immunoSEQ multiplex PCR. D and trimming come from the DNA, and the V and J calls and clone size come from that table. The sample has over 150,000 clones; approximately 78% are singletons. Per germline, CDR1 GTSNPN and CDR2 SVGIG (reference sequence). The CDR3 length is 12 residues. Between the trimmed V and J ends, which lost 6 bases and 3 bases, there was a span of 11 bases.

This receptor was obtained from a girl aged 2 to 10 in good health and CMV-seropositive. The chain links TRBV30 to TRBJ1-1; D perhaps matches TRBD1 (5 bases). Sample: PBMCs. CDR3 bases: TGTGCCTGCCAGGGTAAGGACACTGAAGCTTTCTTT. Translating it yields CACQGKDTEAFF.